This entry lists 8 T cell receptor beta chains sequenced from one sample in a study of CD8 T cells in ankylosing spondylitis (dated by TCRdb to 2016 to 2017). Libraries were prepared through 5' RACE. Sequenced using an Illumina HiSeq 2500. TCRdb applied fastp at Q25 and MiXCR to the public reads, then kept only in-frame beta chains. For every CDR3 protein sequence, its rows merge into one entry that carries the most common genes and DNA. The sample includes some 87,000 distinct CDR3 sequences, with around 10% observed a single time. The ten largest make up roughly 4.6% of the sample. Sequenced sample: blood, either unsorted or a sorted T cell fraction (not recorded which). These receptor sequences come from a male donor with ankylosing spondylitis or in good health (not recorded which).

J is TRBJ1-5 and V is TRBV7-2; D might be TRBD1 (5 bases). V dropped 1 base and J dropped 2 bases, with 9 bases sitting between them. This CDR3 region has 15 residues. Germline lookup yields CDR1 SGHTA and CDR2 FQGNSA. Written as DNA, the CDR3 is TGTGCCAGCAGCTTAGGGGACGTAGGCAATCAGCCCCAGCATTTT. This gives the protein CASSLGDVGNQPQHF. The full variable domain, in which reference TRBV7-2 and TRBJ1-5 provide the parts outside the CDR3, is GAGVSQSPSNKVTEKGKDVELRCDPISGHTALYWYRQSLGQGLEFLIYFQGNSAPDKSGLPSDRFSAERTGGSVSTLTIQRTQQEDSAVYLCASSLGDVGNQPQHFGDGTRLSIL.

This clonotype has ten or more counts. The chain is built from TRBV5-1 and TRBJ1-2; weak D call: TRBD1 (5 bases). This CDR3 has 13 amino acids. Germline V gene lookup returns CDR1 SGHRS and CDR2 YFSETQ. The V end lost 4 bases, the J end lost 7 bases, and 14 bases lay between the germline ends. CDR3 sequence (DNA): TGCGCCAGCAGCCGAGCGCCCGGGGCTGGCTACACCTTC. Its translation: CASSRAPGAGYTF. Using reference TRBV5-1 and TRBJ1-2 for the parts outside the CDR3, the full variable domain is KAGVTQTPRYLIKTRGQQVTLSCSPISGHRSVSWYQQTPGQGLQFLFEYFSETQRNKGNFPGRFSGRQFSNSRSEMNVSTLELGDSALYLCASSRAPGAGYTFGSGTRLTVV.

The gene calls are TRBV6-2 or TRBV6-3 and TRBJ2-3; D not resolved. V shed 3 bases and J shed 6 bases, with 10 bases lying between them. This CDR3 is 13 amino acids long. Germline CDR1 is MNHEY and CDR2 is SVGEGT. The DNA for the CDR3 is TGTGCCAGCAGTTATATTCCGCATGATACGCAGTATTTT. Protein sequence: CASSYIPHDTQYF.

This clonotype has a count of ten or more. The chain joins TRBV5-1 to TRBJ2-7; perhaps TRBD2 as D (5 bases). CDR1 is SGHRS, CDR2 YFSETQ, per germline. Between the trimmed V and J ends, which lost 3 bases and 7 bases, there was a span of 26 bases. This CDR3 region has 17 residues. DNA of the CDR3: TGCGCCAGCAGCTCCGACACATGGGTTACTAGTCAAAATGAGCAGTACTTC. It translates to CASSSDTWVTSQNEQYF. Full variable domain (missing parts from reference TRBV5-1 and TRBJ2-7): KAGVTQTPRYLIKTRGQQVTLSCSPISGHRSVSWYQQTPGQGLQFLFEYFSETQRNKGNFPGRFSGRQFSNSRSEMNVSTLELGDSALYLCASSSDTWVTSQNEQYFGPGTRLTVT.

This clonotype was observed at least ten times. The V gene is TRBV2, the J gene TRBJ1-5, with D possibly matching TRBD1 (5 bases). V dropped 7 bases and J dropped 3 bases, with 16 bases sitting between them. The CDR3 is made up of 15 amino acids. Germline V CDR1 and CDR2: SNHLY, FYNNEI. Here the CDR3 DNA reads TGTGCCAGCACGGGGACGGACGGGCTCAATCAGCCCCAGCATTTT. Encoded protein: CASTGTDGLNQPQHF. The variable domain in full, with the rest retrieved from reference TRBV2 and TRBJ1-5, is EPEVTQTPSHQVTQMGQEVILRCVPISNHLYFYWYRQILGQKVEFLVSFYNNEISEKSEIFDDQFSVERPDGSNFTLKIRSTKLEDSAMYFCASTGTDGLNQPQHFGDGTRLSIL.

This clonotype was seen at least ten times. The chain is built from TRBV20-1 and TRBJ2-1; 8 bases agree with TRBD2. Germline V CDR1 and CDR2: DFQATT, SNEGSKA (reference sequence). The V gene end was trimmed by 5 bases and the J gene end by 5 bases; junction bases not matched to a gene: 14. The CDR3 length is 16 residues. CDR3 in amino acids: CSAPGLGGVINNEQFF. Written as DNA, the CDR3 is TGCAGTGCTCCGGGCCTCGGGGGGGTAATAAACAATGAGCAGTTCTTC.

This clonotype came up many times. The V gene is TRBV2, the J gene TRBJ2-3, with TRBD1 as a possible D gene (6 bases). With 6 bases removed from V and 6 bases from J, the gap between germline ends came to 13 bases. The CDR3 loop spans 13 amino acids. CDR1 is SNHLY, CDR2 FYNNEI, per germline. The CDR3 loop reads CASRGRDTDTQYF. The CDR3 DNA sequence: TGTGCCAGCAGAGGCCGGGACACGGATACGCAGTATTTT.

In regard to this clonotype: A much larger clone lies a single base off, so this may be a read error. V is TRBV20-1 and J is TRBJ2-5; D call uncertain. With 0 bases removed from V and 2 bases from J, the gap between germline ends came to 7 bases. The germline V gene encodes CDR1 DFQATT and CDR2 SNEGSKA (reference sequence). The CDR3 has 13 residues. CDR3 in amino acids: CSARDGRQETQYF. In DNA, the CDR3 is TGCAGTGCTAGAGATGGCAGACAAGAGACCCAGTACTTC.